This TCR beta chain was retrieved from a study of T-cell reconstitution after alpha-beta-depleted transplantation in children. The study, taken as a whole, reports: Expanded graft clones, several hundred of them, were reportedly the source of alpha-beta T cells about two months after transplant. Elevated TCRbeta diversity at day 60 was traced, in some patients, to surviving recipient T cells and thymic progenitors. Most T-cell counts and diversity one year after the transplant came from T cells that were newly produced.

Losses at the gene ends were 0 bases for V and 2 bases for J; bases not matched to a gene: 1. Germline lookup yields CDR1 DFQATT and CDR2 SNEGSKA (reference sequence). The CDR3 is made up of 14 amino acids. This clonotype was recorded at least ten times. Its antigen remains unknown. Unique molecular identifiers were incorporated when the TCRbeta library was constructed. Using its own MiXCR run on the PCR reads, TCRdb lists one record per CDR3 protein. This sample has 200,000 or so distinct CDR3 sequences; 6.3% occur once, and the top ten carry roughly 4.5%. Material: PBMCs, obtained before TCRalphabeta/CD19-depleted stem cell transplant. This chain uses TRBV20-1 with TRBJ2-1; 7 bases map to TRBD2. This TCR came from a girl under three years old with combined immunodeficiency, due to receive a stem cell transplant. CDR3: CSARDGGTYNEQFF. The CDR3 DNA sequence: TGCAGTGCTAGAGACGGGGGGACCTACAATGAGCAGTTCTTC.